The rows below give T cell receptor beta chains drawn from one sample of a study of blood T cell repertoires in COVID-19. Some clones are missing from TCRdb's copy, which holds only in-frame ones; the method was immunoSEQ multiplex PCR. The sample records under 150,000 clones, roughly three quarters being singletons. Sequencing input: peripheral blood. Receptor source: a man aged 60 to 75 with acute or convalescent COVID-19. Both conserved end residues are part of each CDR3. Each record gives: J gene, V gene, clone size, D gene, CDR3 DNA, CDR3 protein. A D gene is named only where the DNA matches it firmly. Clone size is stated in some rows and not others, as once, few, many or a class when expanded.

j_gene: TRBJ2-1
v_gene: TRBV7-9
abundance: -
d_gene: TRBD2
CDR3nt: TGTGCCAGCTTCAGACTAGCGCCGAAGAATGAGCAGTTCTTC
CDR3aa: CASFRLAPKNEQFF

j_gene: TRBJ1-4
v_gene: TRBV6-5
abundance: -
d_gene: -
CDR3nt: TGTGCCACCAAACGGGGTCACCCCAATGAAAAACTGTTTTTT
CDR3aa: CATKRGHPNEKLFF

j_gene: TRBJ1-1
v_gene: TRBV2
abundance: -
d_gene: TRBD1
CDR3nt: TGTGCCAGCACTTCAGGACAGGGCAACACTGAAGCTTTCTTT
CDR3aa: CASTSGQGNTEAFF

j_gene: TRBJ1-2
v_gene: TRBV29-1
abundance: -
d_gene: TRBD1
CDR3nt: TGCAGCGTAGGGACAGGGGTATCCGGCTACACCTTC
CDR3aa: CSVGTGVSGYTF

j_gene: TRBJ2-5
v_gene: TRBV2
abundance: -
d_gene: -
CDR3nt: TGTGCCAGCGGGGCGGAGGAGACCCAGTACTTC
CDR3aa: CASGAEETQYF

j_gene: TRBJ2-7
v_gene: TRBV27
abundance: -
d_gene: -
CDR3nt: TGTGCCAGCAGTAACTCGCAGGGATACGAGCAGTACTTC
CDR3aa: CASSNSQGYEQYF

j_gene: TRBJ1-2
v_gene: TRBV12-3/TRBV12-4
abundance: -
d_gene: -
CDR3nt: TGTGCCAGCAGTCCCCCAGGATCTGGCGGCTACACCTTC
CDR3aa: CASSPPGSGGYTF

j_gene: TRBJ1-5
v_gene: TRBV2
abundance: -
d_gene: TRBD1
CDR3nt: TGTGCCAGCAGTGAGTCAGGGGGCCCTCAGCCCCAGCATTTT
CDR3aa: CASSESGGPQPQHF

j_gene: TRBJ2-7
v_gene: TRBV24-1
abundance: -
d_gene: -
CDR3nt: TGTGCCACCAGTGAGGGGGCGGCTTACGAGCAGTACTTC
CDR3aa: CATSEGAAYEQYF

j_gene: TRBJ1-1
v_gene: TRBV6-5
abundance: many
d_gene: -
CDR3nt: TGTGCCAGCAGTTACCCGGGGGGCACTGAAGCTTTCTTT
CDR3aa: CASSYPGGTEAFF

j_gene: TRBJ2-3
v_gene: TRBV2
abundance: -
d_gene: TRBD1
CDR3nt: TGTGCCAGCAACGGACAGGGGGCGTCAGATACGCAGTATTTT
CDR3aa: CASNGQGASDTQYF

j_gene: TRBJ2-7
v_gene: TRBV9
abundance: few
d_gene: -
CDR3nt: TGTGCCAGCAGCGTAAAAGGGGGCTACGAGCAGTACTTC
CDR3aa: CASSVKGGYEQYF

j_gene: TRBJ1-2
v_gene: TRBV30
abundance: -
d_gene: -
CDR3nt: TGTGCCTGGAGTGTGCCGGACTACTATGGCTACACCTTC
CDR3aa: CAWSVPDYYGYTF

j_gene: TRBJ1-3
v_gene: TRBV6-5
abundance: once
d_gene: TRBD1
CDR3nt: TGTGCCAGCAGGAGACAGGGACACACCATATATTTT
CDR3aa: CASRRQGHTIYF

j_gene: TRBJ2-2
v_gene: TRBV9
abundance: -
d_gene: TRBD2
CDR3nt: TGTGCCAGCAGCGTTTTAGCGGGAGCCGGTGGCGGGGAGCTGTTTTTT
CDR3aa: CASSVLAGAGGGELFF

j_gene: TRBJ2-3
v_gene: TRBV20-1
abundance: -
d_gene: -
CDR3nt: TGCAGTGCTTTTGTTCGTACGCAGTATTTT
CDR3aa: CSAFVRTQYF

j_gene: TRBJ2-3
v_gene: TRBV19
abundance: -
d_gene: TRBD2
CDR3nt: TGTGCCAGTAGTAAATTAGCGGGATCCACAGATACGCAGTATTTT
CDR3aa: CASSKLAGSTDTQYF

j_gene: TRBJ2-5
v_gene: TRBV10-3
abundance: -
d_gene: TRBD2
CDR3nt: TGTGCCATCAGTGCCACGGCGGGAGGGGGCCGGGAGACCCAGTACTTC
CDR3aa: CAISATAGGGRETQYF

j_gene: TRBJ2-7
v_gene: TRBV28
abundance: -
d_gene: TRBD1
CDR3nt: TGTGCCAGCAGCCCATCCGCGCGGGACAGGTTCTCCTACGAGCAGTACTTC
CDR3aa: CASSPSARDRFSYEQYF

j_gene: TRBJ2-7
v_gene: TRBV5-5
abundance: -
d_gene: TRBD1
CDR3nt: TGTGCCAGCAGCCGTTGGACAGGTAACGAGCAGTACTTC
CDR3aa: CASSRWTGNEQYF

j_gene: TRBJ2-1
v_gene: TRBV4-1
abundance: -
d_gene: TRBD2
CDR3nt: TGCGCCAGCAGCCAAGGGGGGAGCGGGAGTTTCTACAATGAGCAGTTCTTC
CDR3aa: CASSQGGSGSFYNEQFF

j_gene: TRBJ2-5
v_gene: TRBV12-3/TRBV12-4
abundance: once
d_gene: -
CDR3nt: TGTGCCAGCAGTTTAGCCGGGACCCAGTACTTC
CDR3aa: CASSLAGTQYF

j_gene: TRBJ2-2
v_gene: TRBV15
abundance: -
d_gene: TRBD1
CDR3nt: TGTGCCACCAGCAAAGGACAGGGGGCGAATGGCGGGGAGCTGTTTTTT
CDR3aa: CATSKGQGANGGELFF

j_gene: TRBJ1-5
v_gene: TRBV28
abundance: -
d_gene: -
CDR3nt: TGTGCCAGCAGACCCCACGACATTCAGCCCCAGCATTTT
CDR3aa: CASRPHDIQPQHF

j_gene: TRBJ1-2
v_gene: TRBV10-3
abundance: -
d_gene: -
CDR3nt: TGTGCCGTGGACACGGGGGGACGGGACTATGGCTACACCTTC
CDR3aa: CAVDTGGRDYGYTF

j_gene: TRBJ2-7
v_gene: TRBV6-5
abundance: -
d_gene: TRBD2
CDR3nt: TGTGCCAGCAGGACCGGGACTAGTTTCTACGAGCAGTACTTC
CDR3aa: CASRTGTSFYEQYF

j_gene: TRBJ1-2
v_gene: TRBV6-1
abundance: -
d_gene: TRBD1
CDR3nt: TGTGCCAGCAGTGAAAGGCGGACAGGGGATGGCTACACCTTC
CDR3aa: CASSERRTGDGYTF

j_gene: TRBJ2-7
v_gene: TRBV27
abundance: -
d_gene: TRBD1
CDR3nt: TGTGCCAGCAGTTCCCACTGGACAGGGGAGGTCGGGCAGTACTTC
CDR3aa: CASSSHWTGEVGQYF

j_gene: TRBJ2-3
v_gene: TRBV7-9
abundance: -
d_gene: TRBD2
CDR3nt: TGTGCCAGCAGCCCCAAGCCGGGACTAGCGGTGAAGGATACGCAGTATTTT
CDR3aa: CASSPKPGLAVKDTQYF

j_gene: TRBJ2-5
v_gene: TRBV2
abundance: few
d_gene: TRBD2
CDR3nt: TGTGCCAGCAGAGGGGGTTACGGACTAGCGGGAGAGGACCAGTACTTC
CDR3aa: CASRGGYGLAGEDQYF

j_gene: TRBJ2-7
v_gene: TRBV15
abundance: -
d_gene: TRBD2
CDR3nt: TGTGCCACCAGCAGGGATGGCGGGAGGGCCGGTCGGGAGCAGTACTTC
CDR3aa: CATSRDGGRAGREQYF

j_gene: TRBJ2-6
v_gene: TRBV30
abundance: -
d_gene: TRBD2
CDR3nt: TGTGCCTGGAGTGGCGCCGGGACTAGCACTGGGGCCAACGTCCTGACTTTC
CDR3aa: CAWSGAGTSTGANVLTF

j_gene: TRBJ1-5
v_gene: TRBV28
abundance: -
d_gene: -
CDR3nt: TGTGCCAGCAGTCTACAGGGAAGTGGAATTCAGCCCCAGCATTTT
CDR3aa: CASSLQGSGIQPQHF